The 18 T cell receptor beta chains below were found in one sample sequenced in a study of tumor-infiltrating lymphocytes in oesophageal squamous cell carcinoma. TCRdb independently ran MiXCR on the PCR reads; one entry per CDR3 protein. The sample includes approximately 10,000 distinct CDR3 sequences, approximately 52% of them seen just once. Source material: esophageal tumor tissue. Receptors originate from a female donor with esophageal squamous cell carcinoma.

Judged by abundance, this clonotype is large. The chain recombines TRBV7-4 with TRBJ2-1, with 8 bases lining up with TRBD2. V shed 1 base, J shed 0 bases, and the junction held 20 bases outside the gene matches. In germline, CDR1 is SGHVT, CDR2 SQSDAQ. The CDR3 length is 22 residues. CDR3 sequence reads: CASSLVRQRAGELKSSYNEQFF. The CDR3 DNA is TGTGCCAGCAGCTTAGTCAGACAGAGAGCGGGAGAGCTCAAGAGCTCCTACAATGAGCAGTTCTTC.

In this sample, this clonotype turned up many times. The chain uses TRBV11-3 and TRBJ2-1, with 14 bases lining up with TRBD2. The CDR3 covers 17 residues. J gave up 9 bases and V 3 bases, and 10 bases lay outside the gene matches. Germline V lookup: CDR1 SGHNT, CDR2 YENEEA. This chain's CDR3 is CASSFFGTSGSGSEQFF. CDR3 DNA sequence: TGTGCCAGCAGCTTTTTCGGGACTAGCGGGAGTGGGAGTGAGCAGTTCTTC.

This clonotype has at least ten counts. J is TRBJ1-2 and V is TRBV28, with no clear D. Germline CDR1 reads MDHEN; CDR2 reads SYDVKM. CDR3 length: 13 amino acids. V was trimmed by 2 bases and J by 2 bases, leaving 6 bases between them. The CDR3: CASSLGGNYGYTF. CDR3 nucleotides: TGTGCCAGCAGTTTAGGCGGAAACTATGGCTACACCTTC.

The rearrangement links TRBV7-6 to TRBJ2-1; TRBD2 aligns across 7 bases. The CDR3 has 12 residues. Germline CDR1 is SGHVS and CDR2 is FNYEAQ. V shed 4 bases, J shed 12 bases, and the junction held 6 bases outside the gene matches. The DNA for the CDR3 is TGTGCCAGCAGCTCTGGAGCGGGATTGCAGTTCTTC. Residues: CASSSGAGLQFF.

This clonotype was seen many times. The chain uses TRBV23-1 and TRBJ2-5; possibly TRBD1 for D (7 bases). Matching the DNA end better, TRBJ2-7 makes the J call doubtful. TRBV23-1 is an ORF; its function is uncertain. The length of the CDR3 is 13 residues. The CDR3 is CASNPDREVEQYF. For the CDR3, the DNA is TGCGCCAGCAACCCCGACAGGGAGGTCGAGCAGTACTTC.

The table lists this clonotype with a few counts. This chain uses TRBV7-9 with TRBJ2-1; 8 nucleotides line up with TRBD1. The DNA matches TRBJ2-7 better at its end, which makes the J call doubtful. The CDR3 loop spans 14 amino acids. Germline assignment: CDR1 SEHNR and CDR2 FQNEAQ (reference sequence). CDR3 residues: CASSLGTGYDEQYF. CDR3 nucleotide sequence: TGTGCCAGCAGCTTAGGGACAGGGTACGACGAGCAGTACTTC.

With respect to this clonotype: Germline and junction disagree at one end, which may indicate a read error. The CDR3 DNA reads as TGTGCCACCAGCAGAGGCTATTCACCCCTCCACTTC. This sequence encodes CATSRGYSPLHF. This chain joins TRBV15 and TRBJ2-7; no definite D call. Germline V gene sequence: CDR1 LNHNV, CDR2 YYDKDF (reference sequence). The CDR3 covers 12 residues.

This chain joins TRBV6-6 and TRBJ2-5; possibly TRBD2 for D (7 bases). The V gene's germline CDR1 is MNHNY and CDR2 SVGAGI (reference sequence). V lost 0 bases to trimming and J lost 3 bases, with 17 bases between them. The CDR3 is made up of 17 amino acids. In nucleotides, the CDR3 is TGTGCCAGCAGTTACTCAGGGGGGAGGGCCGGGAAAGAGACCCAGTACTTC. Protein sequence: CASSYSGGRAGKETQYF.

This rearrangement joins TRBV11-2 to TRBJ2-2; D remains ambiguous. V lost 3 bases and J 4 bases, leaving 12 bases between the germline ends. The V gene's germline CDR1 is SGHAT and CDR2 FQNNGV. The CDR3 has 15 amino acids. This chain's CDR3 is CASSFTQVLTGELFF. DNA of the CDR3: TGTGCCAGCAGCTTTACCCAGGTCCTCACCGGGGAGCTGTTTTTT.

This chain uses TRBV15 with TRBJ2-5; no clear D. The assigned J gene may be wrong: the sequence end matches TRBJ2-7 better. This CDR3 spans 13 amino acids. The germline V gene has CDR1 LNHNV and CDR2 YYDKDF (reference sequence). The CDR3 sequence: CATSRSASYEQYF. The DNA for the CDR3 is TGTGCCACCAGCCGGTCGGCATCCTACGAGCAGTACTTC.

Within the sample, this clonotype is medium-sized. This chain joins TRBV7-2 and TRBJ2-1; 8 nucleotides align to TRBD1. This CDR3 spans 15 amino acids. Germline lookup yields CDR1 SGHTA and CDR2 FQGNSA. V gave up 2 bases and J gave up 5 bases; unmatched junction bases: 5. The CDR3 DNA reads as TGTGCCAGCAGCTTAAGGACAGGGAAGCACAATGAGCAGTTCTTC. Translating gives CASSLRTGKHNEQFF.

This clonotype showed up many times. V gene TRBV14 combines with J gene TRBJ2-7, with D maybe TRBD1 (6 bases). V lost 6 bases and J 9 bases, leaving 21 bases between the germline ends. The CDR3 length is 14 residues. Looked up from germline, CDR1 is SGHDN and CDR2 is FVKESK. Here the CDR3 DNA reads TGTGCCAGCAGTCGTAACTCAAACAGGGTCGTGCAGTACTTC. This translates into CASSRNSNRVVQYF.

The gene calls are TRBV12-3 or TRBV12-4 and TRBJ2-7; D gene ambiguous. V lost 5 bases, J lost 7 bases, and 18 bases lay in between. This CDR3 spans 14 amino acids. The chain's CDR3 is CASSPVSVYNEQYF. DNA for the CDR3: TGTGCCAGCAGTCCGGTCTCCGTGTACAATGAGCAGTACTTC.

The CDR3 region has the DNA TGTGCCAGCAGTGATTGGGTGGAGACCCAGTACTTC. Protein: CASSDWVETQYF. The chain employs TRBV6-1 and TRBJ2-3; no firm D call. The J call is doubtful: the DNA matches TRBJ2-5 better. The CDR3 runs to 12 residues. Looked up from germline, CDR1 is MNHNS and CDR2 is SASEGT.

The chain has TRBV19 and TRBJ1-6, with TRBD1 as a possible D gene (6 bases). Germline values: CDR1 LNHDA, CDR2 SQIVND (reference sequence). V was clipped by 7 bases and J by 3 bases, with 16 bases between them. The CDR3 is made up of 16 amino acids. CDR3 coding DNA: TGTGCCAGTATGGGGGCCGGACGCCACTATAATTCACCCCTCCACTTT. Translation: CASMGAGRHYNSPLHF.

This clonotype was recorded once. The chain carries TRBV28 and TRBJ2-5, with D perhaps TRBD2 (5 bases). The tail of the sequence fits TRBJ2-7 better, so the J call may be wrong. This CDR3 is built from 14 residues. Germline CDR1 is MDHEN and CDR2 is SYDVKM. The CDR3: CASSSGLNRYEQYF. CDR3 DNA: TGTGCCAGCAGTTCCGGACTCAACCGCTACGAGCAGTACTTC.

A note on this clonotype: This CDR3 fails to terminate in the conserved phenylalanine or tryptophan, so it likely reflects a read error. Because the CDR3's place on the DNA is in doubt, the DNA is left out and the CDR3 is given as listed by TCRdb. The genes are TRBV7-8 and TRBJ2-7; the table's D call, TRBD2, was not checked against the DNA. The CDR3 extends over 17 residues, inclusive of both ends. Germline V gene sequence: CDR1 SGHVS, CDR2 FQNEAQ. CDR3 region: CASSFTSGRYNEQFFGS.

This clonotype has just a few counts. The chain is built from TRBV7-6 and TRBJ2-1; D not resolved. The assigned J gene may be wrong: the sequence end matches TRBJ2-7 better. Germline loops: CDR1 SGHVS, CDR2 FNYEAQ. CDR3 length: 13 residues. CDR3 nucleotides: TGTGCCAGCAGCTTAGCTAGTAGGTACGAGCAGTACTTC. Encoded protein: CASSLASRYEQYF.